This T cell receptor (beta chain) came from a study of T-cell memory formation after mild COVID-19. Study-wide points: The main location of contracting CD4+ clones was CM and EM, and that of contracting CD8+ clones was EMRA.

TCRdb fed the 5' RACE reads into MiXCR, producing one record per CDR3 protein. The table records about 410,000 distinct CDR3 sequences, 15% to 20% of them present only once. A note on this clonotype: Its antigen is as yet unknown.

The CDR3 is 14 residues long. Per the germline V gene, CDR1 is SGHRS and CDR2 is YFSETQ. The ends were cut back, 4 bases at V and 3 bases at J, with 13 bases in the middle. The sample consisted of PBMCs or a T cell subset sorted from them (not recorded which). The TCR comes from a man younger than 35 who had mild COVID-19 (a few samples of this study predate the infection). Cell type and time point are not known. The chain has TRBV5-1 and TRBJ1-2, with D possibly being TRBD1 (6 bases). In DNA form, the CDR3 reads TGCGCCAGCAGCCAGGGTTGGGGGCACTATGGCTACACCTTC. It specifies CASSQGWGHYGYTF.